This T cell receptor beta chain emerged from a study of blood T cell repertoires in COVID-19. Across the whole study: From T cells, B-cell-depleted T cells, or PBMCs came the material, which was cDNA or gDNA.

In the original analysis: The assay estimated nucleated cells by amplifying reference gene primers. Profiled with immunoSEQ multiplex PCR; TCRdb holds only in-frame clones, not every one. V and J calls and clone size are those listed in that table; D and trimming were worked out from the DNA. This table has about 240,000 clones, around 85% appearing once. The CDR3 spans 12 residues. Trimming stripped 10 bases from V and 9 bases from J, with 16 bases between. Looked up from germline, CDR1 is ENHRY and CDR2 is SYGVKD. This clonotype originated in a woman aged 30 to 39 who had recovered from COVID-19. This chain links TRBV10-3 with TRBJ2-1; a weak D match, TRBD1 (6 bases). The sequencing sample was made of peripheral blood. DNA for the CDR3: TGTGCCACCTCCCCGCAGGGGCTTGAGCAGTTCTTC. Translating it yields CATSPQGLEQFF.